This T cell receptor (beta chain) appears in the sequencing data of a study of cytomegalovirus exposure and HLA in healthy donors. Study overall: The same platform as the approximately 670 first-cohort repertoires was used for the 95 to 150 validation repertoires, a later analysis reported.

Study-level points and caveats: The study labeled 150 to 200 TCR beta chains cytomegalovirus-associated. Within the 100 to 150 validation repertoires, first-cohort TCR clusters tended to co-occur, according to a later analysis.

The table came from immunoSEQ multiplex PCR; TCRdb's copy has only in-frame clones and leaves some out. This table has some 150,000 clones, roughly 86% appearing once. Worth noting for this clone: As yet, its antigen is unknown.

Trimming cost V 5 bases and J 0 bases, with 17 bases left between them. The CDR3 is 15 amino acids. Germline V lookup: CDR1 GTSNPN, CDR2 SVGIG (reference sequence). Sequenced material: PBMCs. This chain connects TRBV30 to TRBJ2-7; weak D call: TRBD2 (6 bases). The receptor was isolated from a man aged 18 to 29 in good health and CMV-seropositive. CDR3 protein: CAWSLTSLVSYEQYF. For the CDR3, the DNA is TGTGCCTGGTCGCTAACTAGCTTGGTCTCCTACGAGCAGTACTTC.